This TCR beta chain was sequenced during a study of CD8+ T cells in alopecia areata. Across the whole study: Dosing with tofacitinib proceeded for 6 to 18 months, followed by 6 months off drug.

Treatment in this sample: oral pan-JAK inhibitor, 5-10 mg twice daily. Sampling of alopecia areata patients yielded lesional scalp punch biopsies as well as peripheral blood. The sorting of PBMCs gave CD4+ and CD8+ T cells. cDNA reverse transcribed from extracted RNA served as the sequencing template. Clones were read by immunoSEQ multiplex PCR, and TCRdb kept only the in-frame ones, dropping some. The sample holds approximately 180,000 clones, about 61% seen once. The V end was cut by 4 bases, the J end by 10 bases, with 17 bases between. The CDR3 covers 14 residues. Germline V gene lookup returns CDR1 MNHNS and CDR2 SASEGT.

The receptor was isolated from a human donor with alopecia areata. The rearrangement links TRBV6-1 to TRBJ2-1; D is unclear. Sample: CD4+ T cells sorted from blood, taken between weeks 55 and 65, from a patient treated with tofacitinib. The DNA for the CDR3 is TGTGCCAGCAGTGCTGCTGGTAGGTCAGTCGAGCAGTTCTTC. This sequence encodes CASSAAGRSVEQFF.